This T cell receptor (beta chain) was captured by sequencing in a study of T-cell reconstitution after alpha-beta-depleted transplantation in children. Whole-study results and caveats: One year post-transplant, T-cell counts and diversity were largely derived from T cells produced anew. At around two months after transplant, the alpha-beta T cells were reportedly derived from several hundred expanded clones that came from non-depleted graft cells. Some patients owed their high day-60 TCRbeta diversity to surviving recipient T cells and thymic progenitors.

Unique molecular identifiers tagged the TCRbeta library. In TCRdb, the PCR reads were re-called with MiXCR into one record per CDR3 protein. This sample carries around 500,000 distinct CDR3 sequences, 20% to 25% of them seen once, and the ten largest clones take roughly an eighth. As concerns this clonotype: Antigen specificity is unknown.

This sample comprised PBMCs, mostly from graft donor cells, obtained 360 days after TCRalphabeta/CD19-depleted stem cell transplant. This clonotype was obtained from a boy in the first two years of life who had a stem cell transplant for acute myeloid leukemia, so the T cells may come from the graft donor.

The CDR3 spells CSALTSGGFGSEQFF. The CDR3 DNA sequence: TGCAGTGCCCTGACTAGCGGGGGGTTTGGGAGTGAGCAGTTCTTC. V gene TRBV20-1 combines with J gene TRBJ2-1; 13 bases fit TRBD2. The CDR3 consists of 15 residues. Losses at the gene ends were 6 bases for V and 9 bases for J; bases not matched to a gene: 11. Germline V gives CDR1 DFQATT, CDR2 SNEGSKA (reference sequence).